This T cell receptor beta chain was documented in a study of cytomegalovirus exposure and HLA in healthy donors. Study information: It was reported in a later analysis that the roughly 120 validation repertoires used the same platform as the approximately 690 first-cohort repertoires. The study's findings and limits: The TCR clusters that emerged in the first cohort tended, a later analysis found, to co-occur in the 95 to 150 validation repertoires.

This CDR3 is 17 amino acids long. V trimming: 0 bases; J trimming: 4 bases; junction bases outside the gene matches: 10. In germline, CDR1 is LNHNV, CDR2 YYDKDF (reference sequence). As regards this clone: What it binds is unknown.

TCRdb's table, derived via immunoSEQ multiplex PCR, lists solely in-frame clones and lacks some. This sample yields 200,000 to 250,000 clones, of which around 78% are seen a single time; 5.5% to 7% belongs to the top ten. The specimen was PBMCs. The chain couples TRBV15 to TRBJ2-3, with TRBD2 identical over 7 bases. The sequence was obtained from a woman younger than 35 in good health and CMV-seronegative. The CDR3 bases are TGTGCCACCAGCAGAGATTTGGGCGGCGGGAGAGCAGATACGCAGTATTTT. Amino acid sequence: CATSRDLGGGRADTQYF. Full variable domain (outside the CDR3, taken from reference TRBV15 and TRBJ2-3): DAMVIQNPRYQVTQFGKPVTLSCSQTLNHNVMYWYQQKSSQAPKLLFHYYDKDFNNEADTPDNFQSRRPNTSFCFLDIRSPGLGDTAMYLCATSRDLGGGRADTQYFGPGTRLTVL.